This TCR beta chain was profiled in a study of tumor and adjacent non-tumor tissue in lung cancer. This sample's RNA came from whole unsorted tissue. TCRbeta libraries were built with three rounds of nested PCR, modified from ARM-PCR. Via MiXCR, TCRdb re-called the multiplex PCR reads, giving one row per CDR3 protein. Among 120,000 or so distinct CDR3 sequences, nearly 85% were seen once, and the ten largest hold 20% to 25%. Sample: lung tumor tissue. The clonotype originates from an older man with non-small cell lung cancer.

The CDR3 sequence is CASSQWKGRTTELFF. The CDR3 nucleotides are TGCGCCAGCAGCCAGTGGAAAGGGCGCACCACGGAGCTGTTTTTT. The chain recombines TRBV4-1 with TRBJ2-2, with D unresolved. The length of the CDR3 is 15 residues. Germline assignment: CDR1 MGHRA and CDR2 YSYEKL. Trimming removed 3 bases from V and 10 bases from J, with 18 bases in between.